A selection of T cell receptor beta chains follows, all from one sample in a study of early T cells in non-severe SARS-CoV-2 infection. TCRdb re-derived calls from the 5' RACE reads in MiXCR, one entry per CDR3 protein. The table lists 32,000 or so distinct CDR3 sequences, about 5% of them singletons. What was sequenced was whole blood. The receptors shown here come from an adult who was a healthcare worker with PCR-confirmed SARS-CoV-2 infection or an uninfected control (not recorded which). The CDR3 runs from the conserved cysteine through the conserved F or W. The D gene is left open where the match is weak. For some rows the clone size is stated as once, few or many, or as a class when expanded; others skip it.

j_call v_call d_call clone_size cdr3_nt cdr3_aa
TRBJ2-3 TRBV6-6 . many TGTGCCAGCAGCGGACTGTTCACAGATACGCAGTATTTT CASSGLFTDTQYF
TRBJ2-4 TRBV28 TRBD1 . TGTACCACATGGGACAGGGGTAATCTTATTCAGTACTTC CTTWDRGNLIQYF
TRBJ1-1 TRBV20-1 . . TGCAGTGCTTCCCTCGCGAGGGTAAACACTGAAGCTTTCTTT CSASLARVNTEAFF
TRBJ2-3 TRBV6-5 TRBD2 . TGTGCCAGCAGTCGACTAGCGGGGACGAATACGCAGTATTTT CASSRLAGTNTQYF
TRBJ2-6 TRBV25-1 . many TGTGCCAGTCCAGCTCAAGGGGCCAACGTCCTGACTTTC CASPAQGANVLTF
TRBJ2-7 TRBV20-1 . many TGCAGTGCGGTTGGCACCCGGGACGAGCAGTACTTC CSAVGTRDEQYF
TRBJ2-3 TRBV6-4 TRBD2 many TGTGCCAGCAGTGAGCGGGGGGGTAGCACAGATACGCAGTATTTT CASSERGGSTDTQYF
TRBJ2-7 TRBV6-5 TRBD1 many TGTGCCAGCAGTCCCCTCGGGACAGGGGCCGTGGGGCAGTACTTC CASSPLGTGAVGQYF
TRBJ2-2 TRBV12-3/TRBV12-4 . many TGTGCCAGCACCTCAAGGGGTCTAACGAGGAACACCGGGGAGCTGTTTTTT CASTSRGLTRNTGELFF
TRBJ2-7 TRBV7-2 . many TGTGCCAGCAGCTTATTAAACGAGCAGTACTTC CASSLLNEQYF
TRBJ2-7 TRBV14 TRBD2 . TGTGCCAGCAGCCGCACCTCGGGACTACTCGAGCAGTACTTC CASSRTSGLLEQYF
TRBJ2-1 TRBV6-1 . . TGTGCCAGCCGATCAAACGGTGAGCAGTTCTTC CASRSNGEQFF
TRBJ2-1 TRBV7-2 TRBD2 few TGTGCCAGCAGCCAAACTAGCGACTCCTACAATGAGCAGTTCTTC CASSQTSDSYNEQFF
TRBJ1-2 TRBV7-2 . . TGTGCCAGCAGTCGTAATTGGGACTATGGCTACACCTTC CASSRNWDYGYTF
TRBJ2-1 TRBV2 TRBD1 few TGTGCCAGCAGTGATAACAGGGGGCGAGAGCAGTTCTTC CASSDNRGREQFF
TRBJ2-5 TRBV20-1 TRBD2 many TGCAGTGCTAGATCGGGACTACCGCAAGAGACCCAGTACTTC CSARSGLPQETQYF
TRBJ2-1 TRBV20-1 TRBD2 many TGCAGTGTTAGAGCGGGGGGGATCTACAATGAGCAGTTCTTC CSVRAGGIYNEQFF
TRBJ2-5 TRBV7-3 . many TGTGCCAGCAGCTTAAACAGGGAAGAGACCCAGTACTTC CASSLNREETQYF
TRBJ1-6 TRBV10-3 . many TGTGCCATCACCGCGGGTCGGGGGATTGGGTCACCCCTCCACTTT CAITAGRGIGSPLHF
TRBJ2-3 TRBV30 TRBD2 few TGTGCCTGGAGTGTACCGCTAGCGGGGGGCACAGATACGCAGTATTTT CAWSVPLAGGTDTQYF
TRBJ2-2 TRBV28 . many TGTGCCAGCAGTACGGTAGCGATTTCGAACACCGGGGAGCTGTTTTTT CASSTVAISNTGELFF
TRBJ1-2 TRBV25-1 . . TGTGCCAGCAGTGAATACGTTGACAGAGGTGGCTACACCTTC CASSEYVDRGGYTF
TRBJ2-1 TRBV9 . many TGTGCCAGCAGCCCGTTTGCTTCGGCAATCTCCTACAATGAGCAGTTCTTC CASSPFASAISYNEQFF
TRBJ2-1 TRBV12-5 . few TGTGCTAGTGGTATAATTACGGGGGCCGACAATGAGCAGTTCTTC CASGIITGADNEQFF
TRBJ2-3 TRBV5-4 . many TGTGCCAGCAGCCGGGACCACGCAGATACGCAGTATTTT CASSRDHADTQYF
TRBJ1-5 TRBV12-3/TRBV12-4 TRBD1 many TGTGCCAGCAGCCTAATAAGGGACAGGGGGAATCAGCCCCAGCATTTT CASSLIRDRGNQPQHF
TRBJ1-4 TRBV20-1 . many TGCAGTGCTAGGGCCGACAGTACGAATACCGAAAAACTGTTTTTT CSARADSTNTEKLFF
TRBJ2-3 TRBV2 . many TGTGCCAGCAGCCTCAGCACAGATACGCAGTATTTT CASSLSTDTQYF